This TCR beta chain was recorded in a study of lymphopenia after photon versus proton radiotherapy. General study points: After lymphocyte nadir, photon-treated repertoires showed oligoclonal expansion, especially CD8+ Temra. Proton therapy kept repertoires fairly stable, unlike photons, which gained effector/memory cells. Larger post-nadir TCR diversity loss correlated inversely with survival in deceased patients.

The table came from immunoSEQ multiplex PCR; TCRdb's copy has only in-frame clones and leaves some out. The sample includes about 26,000 clones, more than 80% of them seen just once. In regard to this clone: The target antigen is unknown.

V lost 0 bases and J lost 1, with 9 bases in between. CDR1 and CDR2 from the germline V gene are MNHNS and SASEGT. The CDR3 totals 15 residues. The chain combines TRBV6-1 with TRBJ1-1; D gene ambiguous. Sequencing was performed on peripheral blood, taken from a patient treated with photon-based radiotherapy. This TCR came from a man aged 25-45 years with gastric cancer. The CDR3 nucleotides read TGTGCCAGCAGTGAAGCGCTGGGGAGGAACACTGAAGCTTTCTTT. This translates into CASSEALGRNTEAFF.